The rows below give T cell receptor beta chains drawn from one sample of a study of T cell responses to AZD1222 COVID-19 vaccine. Here immunoSEQ multiplex PCR was the method, and the copy in TCRdb shows in-frame clones only, minus some. The repertoire holds 150,000 to 200,000 clones, with about nine tenths as singletons. Material: peripheral blood, obtained 28 days after the second AZD1222 dose. These receptors came from an adult who received the AZD1222 COVID-19 vaccine. Each CDR3 is given with its conserved first and last residue. A D gene is named only where the DNA matches it firmly. The size entry is marked missing in some rows and otherwise reads once, few, many or a size class.

d_gene | abundance | j_gene | v_gene | CDR3nt | CDR3aa
TRBD1 | NA | TRBJ1-1 | TRBV4-3 | TGCGCCAGCAGATCGACAGGGGGCAGAGCTGAAGCTTTCTTT | CASRSTGGRAEAFF
TRBD1 | NA | TRBJ2-7 | TRBV10-1 | TGCGCCAGCAGCGCCGGACAGGATATTACCTACGAGCAGTACTTC | CASSAGQDITYEQYF
TRBD2 | NA | TRBJ2-1 | TRBV19 | TGTGCCAGTAGTCCCTATAGCGGGAGGACCTCCTACAATGAGCAGTTCTTC | CASSPYSGRTSYNEQFF
TRBD1 | NA | TRBJ1-2 | TRBV3-1/TRBV3-2 | TGTGCCAGCAGCATAGCTACGGGACAGGGTCATGGCTACACCTTC | CASSIATGQGHGYTF
TRBD1 | NA | TRBJ1-1 | TRBV19 | TGTGCCAGTCGGGACAGGGGGCGCGGGAACACTGAAGCTTTCTTT | CASRDRGRGNTEAFF
NA | NA | TRBJ1-2 | TRBV3-1/TRBV3-2 | TGTGCCAGCAGTATTACCGGCCCTAACTATGGCTACACCTTC | CASSITGPNYGYTF
NA | NA | TRBJ1-6 | TRBV7-2 | TGTGCCAGCAGCTTATTCCAACCAAATTCACCCCTCCACTTT | CASSLFQPNSPLHF
TRBD1 | once | TRBJ1-5 | TRBV4-2 | TGTGCCAGCAGCCAGCCACTGGACAGGGGGTCCGCTTACGGTAGCAATCAGCCCCAGCATTTT | CASSQPLDRGSAYGSNQPQHF
NA | NA | TRBJ1-3 | TRBV7-2 | TGTGCCAGCAGCCAAGACTCTGGAAACACCATATATTTT | CASSQDSGNTIYF
TRBD1 | NA | TRBJ1-2 | TRBV7-2 | TGTGCCAGCAGCTTGGGGACAGGGGTTTATGGCTACACCTTC | CASSLGTGVYGYTF
NA | NA | TRBJ1-1 | TRBV2 | TGTGCCAGCAGTCTAGGGGAGTTTGTAGCTTTCTTT | CASSLGEFVAFF
NA | NA | TRBJ1-4 | TRBV7-2 | TGTGCCAGCAGCTTAAATGGGGATGAAAAACTGTTTTTT | CASSLNGDEKLFF
NA | NA | TRBJ1-2 | TRBV7-8 | TGTGCCAGCAGCTTATCAGGGAAGTATGGCTACACCTTC | CASSLSGKYGYTF
NA | NA | TRBJ2-5 | TRBV20-1 | TGCAGTGCTGGTGGACGGGATGGGGAGACCCAGTACTTC | CSAGGRDGETQYF
NA | NA | TRBJ1-4 | TRBV28 | TGTGCCAGCAGCGGTGGATTCACAACTAATGAAAAACTGTTTTTT | CASSGGFTTNEKLFF
NA | NA | TRBJ1-5 | TRBV6-5 | TGTGCCAGCAGTTACGATGGAGATCAGCCCCAGCATTTT | CASSYDGDQPQHF
TRBD1 | NA | TRBJ1-6 | TRBV7-2 | TGTGCCAGCAGCTCACGACAGGGGAGCTCCTATAATTCACCCCTCCACTTT | CASSSRQGSSYNSPLHF
NA | NA | TRBJ2-7 | TRBV28 | TGTGCCAGCAGAGGTTTGGGGACAAGCTCCTACGAGCAGTACTTC | CASRGLGTSSYEQYF
NA | NA | TRBJ1-5 | TRBV6-2/TRBV6-3 | TGTGCCAGCAGCCTCCCTGGGCAGAACCTCCGAGGCAATCAGCCCCAGCATTTT | CASSLPGQNLRGNQPQHF
NA | once | TRBJ1-1 | TRBV11-1 | TGTGCCAGCAGCGGCCAGGTGAACACTGAAGCTTTCTTT | CASSGQVNTEAFF
NA | once | TRBJ1-4 | TRBV28 | TGTGCCAGCAGCAGGGATGAAAAACTGTTTTTT | CASSRDEKLFF
TRBD1 | once | TRBJ1-3 | TRBV3-1/TRBV3-2 | TGTGCCAGCAGCCTGCTACAGGGGAAAAAGTCTGGAAACACCATATATTTT | CASSLLQGKKSGNTIYF
TRBD1 | once | TRBJ1-2 | TRBV2 | TGTGCCAGCAGTGATCAGGGGGCGGATGGCTACACCTTC | CASSDQGADGYTF
TRBD2 | NA | TRBJ2-1 | TRBV7-2 | TGTGCCAGCAGCTTCCCTAGCGGGGGGTCCAATGAGCAGTTCTTC | CASSFPSGGSNEQFF
NA | NA | TRBJ1-6 | TRBV4-3 | TGCGCCAGCAGCCAAGATCCTTCGGGGGCTGGGAATTCACCCCTCCACTTT | CASSQDPSGAGNSPLHF
NA | NA | TRBJ1-6 | TRBV30 | TGTGCCGGAAGGGTTGGGAAGGGGGGCGTTCGGAATTCACCCCTCCACTTT | CAGRVGKGGVRNSPLHF
NA | NA | TRBJ1-6 | TRBV19 | TGTGCCAGTAGTATTGGACAGACAAATTCACCCCTCCACTTT | CASSIGQTNSPLHF
TRBD1 | once | TRBJ1-2 | TRBV7-9 | TGTGCCAGCAGCTTTGGGACAGGGGTCACCAACTATGGCTACACCTTC | CASSFGTGVTNYGYTF
NA | once | TRBJ1-3 | TRBV19 | TGTGCCAGTACACGGACAAATGGAAACACCATATATTTT | CASTRTNGNTIYF
NA | NA | TRBJ2-7 | TRBV14 | TGTGCCAGCAGCCTAGCAGGCTCCTACGAGCAGTACTTC | CASSLAGSYEQYF
NA | NA | TRBJ1-6 | TRBV5-1 | TGCGCCAGCAGCGCCACAGGGAATTCACCCCTCCACTTT | CASSATGNSPLHF
NA | NA | TRBJ2-6 | TRBV18 | TGTGCCAGCTCACCACCAAGAGGACACAGTAACTCTGGGGCCAACGTCCTGACTTTC | CASSPPRGHSNSGANVLTF
NA | NA | TRBJ1-3 | TRBV3-1/TRBV3-2 | TGTGCCAGCAGCCAAGAGTGGGTTGGCTCTGGAAACACCATATATTTT | CASSQEWVGSGNTIYF
NA | NA | TRBJ2-7 | TRBV7-9 | TGTGCCAGCAGCTTAGCGGGATCGGGGGTGGGCGAGCAGTACTTC | CASSLAGSGVGEQYF
TRBD1 | NA | TRBJ2-7 | TRBV4-2 | TGTGCCAGCAGCCAAGTAGAAGGACAGGGGAGGCACGAGCAGTACTTC | CASSQVEGQGRHEQYF
TRBD1 | NA | TRBJ1-1 | TRBV5-5 | TGTGCCAGCGGCCGACAGGGGGTGAACACTGAAGCTTTCTTT | CASGRQGVNTEAFF
NA | once | TRBJ2-7 | TRBV4-1 | TGCGCCAGCAGCCAGAGGGCCTCAGGAAACGAGCAGTACTTC | CASSQRASGNEQYF
TRBD1 | NA | TRBJ1-6 | TRBV10-3 | TGTGCCATCAGATTGGGACAGGATAATTCACCCCTCCACTTT | CAIRLGQDNSPLHF
NA | NA | TRBJ1-2 | TRBV6-5 | TGTGCCAGCGATGACAGCCCCAGTGTTAGCTATGGCTACACCTTC | CASDDSPSVSYGYTF
NA | NA | TRBJ1-1 | TRBV5-8 | TGTGCCAGCAGCTTGTGGGACGCACAGAACACTGAAGCTTTCTTT | CASSLWDAQNTEAFF
NA | NA | TRBJ2-2 | TRBV5-4 | TGTGCCAGCAGAGACGATAGGGGGTTCACCGGGGAGCTGTTTTTT | CASRDDRGFTGELFF
TRBD1 | NA | TRBJ1-1 | TRBV4-3 | TGCGCCAGCAGCCGGGACAGGGAGCAGCCTGAAGCTTTCTTT | CASSRDREQPEAFF
TRBD1 | NA | TRBJ1-2 | TRBV19 | TGTGCCAGTAGGACAGGGGGGAACTATGGCTACACCTTC | CASRTGGNYGYTF
NA | NA | TRBJ2-1 | TRBV11-2 | TGTGCCAGCAGCTTAGCTGGGATGTCAAATGAGCAGTTCTTC | CASSLAGMSNEQFF
TRBD1 | NA | TRBJ2-5 | TRBV5-4 | TGTGCCAGCAGCAAGGGGACAGGGGTGCGACAAGAGACCCAGTACTTC | CASSKGTGVRQETQYF
NA | NA | TRBJ1-1 | TRBV4-3 | TGCGCCAGCAGCCTGACGGGGGAGGAAGCTTTCTTT | CASSLTGEEAFF
TRBD1 | NA | TRBJ1-6 | TRBV27 | TGTGCCAGCAGTTTAAGGGACAGGGGCGGCTCACCCCTCCACTTT | CASSLRDRGGSPLHF
TRBD1 | NA | TRBJ2-4 | TRBV5-6 | TGTGCCAGCAGCTTGTTCCGGGACAGGGGCACCATAGCCAAAAACATTCAGTACTTC | CASSLFRDRGTIAKNIQYF
NA | NA | TRBJ2-7 | TRBV19 | TGTGCCAGTAGTATAGGAGCCCGGACCTACGAGCAGTACTTC | CASSIGARTYEQYF
NA | once | TRBJ1-5 | TRBV20-1 | TGCAGTGCTAGTCGGGGGTCGGGGGGCAATCAGCCCCAGCATTTT | CSASRGSGGNQPQHF
TRBD1 | NA | TRBJ1-4 | TRBV7-9 | TGTGCCAGCCAACCTGGGACAGGGTCGACTAATGAAAAACTGTTTTTT | CASQPGTGSTNEKLFF